A single sample is the source of the 3 T cell receptor beta chains below, sequenced in a study of identical twins (TCRdb year 2016). The receptor library was made with 5' RACE. Sequencing used an Illumina HiSeq 2000. Using fastp at Q25 and MiXCR, TCRdb reprocessed the public reads and kept productive beta chains. Here each entry gathers all rows of one CDR3 protein and keeps the most common genes and DNA. For this sample the table gives about 240,000 distinct CDR3 sequences, of which over 9.5% were detected only once. More than 3.5% of the sample lies in the top ten. These data were likewise used in another study, on yellow fever vaccine responses in identical twins.

The sequencing sample was made of memory (CD45RO+) T cells sorted from blood. The sample's cell subset or site, from its label and the paper: CD45RO+ enriched T cells. These receptors were collected from a woman in her late teens or twenties in good health.

This clonotype was detected only a few times. The chain links TRBV6-4 to TRBJ2-1; 8 bases map to TRBD1. Germline CDR1 is MRHNA and CDR2 is SNTAGT. The CDR3 extends over 14 amino acids. Losses at the gene ends were 0 bases for V and 8 bases for J; bases not matched to a gene: 3. The CDR3 nucleotides are TGTGCCAGCAGTGACTCGGCAGGGGGCCATGAGCAGTTCTTC. This translates into CASSDSAGGHEQFF.

This clonotype was recorded a few times. V and J are TRBV2 and TRBJ1-1; no definite D call. Germline V gene lookup returns CDR1 SNHLY and CDR2 FYNNEI. V lost 5 bases, J lost 1 base, and 11 bases lay in between. The CDR3 totals 14 residues. The CDR3 here is CASSTIHRNTEAFF. The DNA for the CDR3 is TGTGCCAGCAGTACCATACACAGGAACACTGAAGCTTTCTTT. The variable domain in full, with the rest retrieved from reference TRBV2 and TRBJ1-1, is EPEVTQTPSHQVTQMGQEVILRCVPISNHLYFYWYRQILGQKVEFLVSFYNNEISEKSEIFDDQFSVERPDGSNFTLKIRSTKLEDSAMYFCASSTIHRNTEAFFGQGTRLTVV.

Many counts were recorded for this clonotype. The chain uses TRBV12-3 or TRBV12-4 and TRBJ2-4, with a weak D call TRBD1 (6 bases). The CDR3 contains 17 residues. Trimming removed 4 bases from V and 0 bases from J, with 16 bases in between. The CDR3 protein is CASSSPRDNRAKNIQYF. The DNA for the CDR3 is TGTGCCAGCAGTTCCCCCCGGGACAACCGAGCCAAAAACATTCAGTACTTC.